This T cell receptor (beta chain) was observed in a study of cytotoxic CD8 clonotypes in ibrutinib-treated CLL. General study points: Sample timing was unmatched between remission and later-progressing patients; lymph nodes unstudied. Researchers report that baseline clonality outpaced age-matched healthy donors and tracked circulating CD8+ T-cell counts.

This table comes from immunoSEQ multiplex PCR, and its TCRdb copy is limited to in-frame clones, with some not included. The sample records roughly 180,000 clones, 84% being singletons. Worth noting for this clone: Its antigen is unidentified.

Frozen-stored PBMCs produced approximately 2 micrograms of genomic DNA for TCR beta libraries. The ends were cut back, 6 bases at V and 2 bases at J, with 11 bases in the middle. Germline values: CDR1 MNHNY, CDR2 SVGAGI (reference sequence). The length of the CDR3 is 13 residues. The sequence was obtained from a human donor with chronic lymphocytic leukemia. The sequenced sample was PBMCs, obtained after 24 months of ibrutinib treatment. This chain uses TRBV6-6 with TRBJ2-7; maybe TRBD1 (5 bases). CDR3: CASSLDRAYEQYF. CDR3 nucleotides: TGTGCCAGCAGCCTCGACAGAGCCTACGAGCAGTACTTC.